These T cell receptor beta chains were read from a single sample in a study of T-cell reconstitution after alpha-beta-depleted transplantation in children. TCRdb re-analysed the PCR reads in MiXCR, keeping a single row per CDR3 protein. The data show 190,000 or so distinct CDR3 sequences, roughly 6.8% seen once. The sample consisted of PBMCs from the stem cell graft donor, taken from the stem cell graft. All receptors come from a human donor who donated a stem cell graft to a child with Wiskott-Aldrich syndrome. The CDR3 runs from the conserved cysteine through the conserved F or W. A D gene is named only where the DNA matches it firmly. Where a row states a size, it is once, few, many or the class of an expanded clone; other rows omit it.

16	TRBV12-3/TRBV12-4	.	TRBJ2-7	many	CASSFRGGTLLYEQYF	TGTGCCAGCAGTTTCCGCGGTGGGACCCTGCTCTACGAGCAGTACTTC
14	TRBV12-3/TRBV12-4	.	TRBJ2-5	many	CASSLGVSQETQYF	TGTGCCAGCAGTTTAGGGGTTAGTCAAGAGACCCAGTACTTC
16	TRBV3-1	TRBD1	TRBJ2-3	many	CASSPDRGVFTDTQYF	TGTGCCAGCAGCCCCGACAGGGGGGTTTTTACAGATACGCAGTATTTT
14	TRBV20-1	.	TRBJ1-2	.	CSARDVIAGYGYTF	TGCAGTGCTAGAGATGTTATCGCGGGGTATGGCTACACCTTC
16	TRBV4-1	.	TRBJ1-4	many	CASSQDSAGINEKLFF	TGCGCCAGCAGCCAAGATTCTGCGGGCATTAATGAAAAACTGTTTTTT
13	TRBV29-1	.	TRBJ1-1	many	CSTIGGVNTEAFF	TGCAGCACCATCGGGGGTGTGAACACTGAAGCTTTCTTT
20	TRBV20-1	TRBD1	TRBJ2-1	many	CSAIRYPGQGHEGSYNEQFF	TGCAGTGCGATAAGGTATCCCGGACAGGGACATGAGGGCTCCTACAATGAGCAGTTCTTC
11	TRBV12-3/TRBV12-4	.	TRBJ2-3	many	CASSSADTQYF	TGTGCCAGCAGTAGCGCAGATACGCAGTATTTT
14	TRBV7-8	.	TRBJ2-7	.	CASSSLVLGYEQYF	TGTGCCAGCAGCAGTCTGGTTCTAGGCTACGAGCAGTACTTC
17	TRBV20-1	TRBD2	TRBJ2-1	.	CSARASGRPTVYNEQFF	TGCAGTGCTAGGGCTAGCGGGCGACCTACTGTCTACAATGAGCAGTTCTTC
15	TRBV7-9	TRBD2	TRBJ2-1	many	CASSPAGGAYNEQFF	TGTGCCAGCAGCCCAGCGGGAGGGGCCTACAATGAGCAGTTCTTC
15	TRBV12-3/TRBV12-4	TRBD1	TRBJ2-2	many	CASRGTGSVPGELFF	TGTGCCAGCAGGGGGACAGGATCTGTTCCCGGGGAGCTGTTTTTT
12	TRBV20-1	.	TRBJ1-1	many	CSARDPNTEAFF	TGCAGTGCTAGAGACCCGAACACTGAAGCTTTCTTT
17	TRBV20-1	TRBD2	TRBJ2-1	many	CSARVAGGASSYNEQFF	TGCAGTGCTAGGGTAGCGGGGGGTGCGAGCTCCTACAATGAGCAGTTCTTC
13	TRBV7-9	.	TRBJ1-5	many	CASSLGNNQPQHF	TGTGCCAGCAGCCTTGGGAACAATCAGCCCCAGCATTTT
12	TRBV29-1	TRBD1	TRBJ2-7	many	CSVRTGAYEQYF	TGCAGCGTACGGACAGGAGCCTACGAGCAGTACTTC
13	TRBV28	.	TRBJ2-7	many	CASSSVSSYEQYF	TGTGCCAGCAGTAGCGTGAGCTCCTACGAGCAGTACTTC
17	TRBV6-1	.	TRBJ2-2	few	CASTDHWGDKGTGELFF	TGTGCCAGCACTGACCACTGGGGGGACAAGGGGACCGGGGAGCTGTTTTTT
12	TRBV5-1	.	TRBJ2-1	many	CASSHRASEQFF	TGCGCCAGCAGTCACCGAGCCTCGGAGCAGTTCTTC
15	TRBV7-9	.	TRBJ2-7	many	CASSLERDRTYEQYF	TGTGCCAGCAGCTTAGAAAGGGACCGCACCTACGAGCAGTACTTC
14	TRBV7-9	.	TRBJ2-7	many	CASSDGDSPYEQYF	TGTGCCAGCAGCGACGGGGACTCACCATACGAGCAGTACTTC
15	TRBV6-1	.	TRBJ1-1	many	CASRDAQGLNTEAFF	TGTGCCAGCAGGGATGCACAGGGACTGAACACTGAAGCTTTCTTT
16	TRBV27	.	TRBJ1-1	many	CASSLQVPLNNYEAFF	TGTGCCAGCAGTCTACAGGTACCCCTAAACAATTATGAAGCTTTCTTT
15	TRBV18	TRBD2	TRBJ2-5	many	CASSSLAGHQETQYF	TGTGCCAGCTCGTCATTAGCGGGGCACCAAGAGACCCAGTACTTC
13	TRBV10-2	.	TRBJ2-1	.	CASKEGPPNYGIF	TGCGCCAGCAAGGAGGGACCGCCTAATTACGGTATTTTC
15	TRBV5-1	TRBD2	TRBJ2-1	many	CASSLTPGGGNEQFF	TGCGCCAGCAGCTTAACTCCGGGAGGCGGAAATGAGCAGTTCTTC
16	TRBV5-1	.	TRBJ2-5	.	CASSLSSGAEGETQYF	TGCGCCAGCAGCTTGAGTTCGGGGGCCGAGGGAGAGACCCAGTACTTC
12	TRBV5-1	.	TRBJ2-7	.	CASSFTGYEQYF	TGCGCCAGCAGCTTTACTGGTTACGAGCAGTACTTC
11	TRBV5-1	.	TRBJ2-5	many	CASSSEKTQYF	TGCGCCAGCAGCTCGGAAAAGACCCAGTACTTC
17	TRBV12-3/TRBV12-4	.	TRBJ1-5	many	CASSPSTGTGSNQPQHF	TGTGCCAGCAGTCCCTCCACAGGGACTGGAAGCAATCAGCCCCAGCATTTT
15	TRBV14	.	TRBJ2-7	few	CASSQDRARGYEQYF	TGTGCCAGCAGCCAAGATCGGGCCCGGGGGTACGAGCAGTACTTC
16	TRBV4-1	TRBD1	TRBJ1-5	many	CASSPSGGTYFQPQHF	TGCGCCAGCAGCCCCTCAGGGGGCACCTATTTTCAGCCCCAGCATTTT
15	TRBV2	TRBD2	TRBJ2-1	.	CASRPSGASYNEQFF	TGTGCCAGCAGGCCCAGCGGGGCCTCCTACAATGAGCAGTTCTTC
14	TRBV2	.	TRBJ1-2	many	CASCKEDTLGGYTF	TGTGCCAGCTGTAAAGAGGACACCCTTGGAGGCTACACCTTC
14	TRBV5-5	.	TRBJ2-7	many	CASSFSTAAYEQYF	TGTGCCAGCAGCTTCAGCACAGCAGCCTACGAGCAGTACTTC
18	TRBV6-5	TRBD1	TRBJ1-5	.	CASSYSFSPDRAFSPQHF	TGTGCCAGCAGTTACTCATTTTCCCCGGACAGGGCATTTTCCCCCCAGCATTTT
15	TRBV5-5	TRBD1	TRBJ1-6	many	CASSLGQGANSPLHF	TGTGCCAGCAGCTTGGGACAGGGCGCCAATTCACCCCTCCACTTT
14	TRBV29-1	.	TRBJ2-7	many	CSVLGGQQVYEQYF	TGCAGCGTTCTTGGAGGGCAGCAAGTCTACGAGCAGTACTTC
16	TRBV3-1	TRBD1	TRBJ1-2	few	CASSHTPGTGMGGYTF	TGTGCCAGCAGCCACACCCCCGGGACAGGCATGGGAGGCTACACCTTC
13	TRBV29-1	.	TRBJ1-3	many	CSVRTSSGNTIYF	TGCAGCGTAAGGACGTCCTCTGGAAACACCATATATTTT
15	TRBV20-1	.	TRBJ2-2	many	CSAEEPRKPTGELFF	TGCAGTGCCGAGGAGCCGAGGAAGCCGACCGGGGAGCTGTTTTTT
15	TRBV11-3	.	TRBJ1-1	.	CASSLNGGRITEAFF	TGTGCCAGCAGCTTGAATGGGGGCCGGATCACTGAAGCTTTCTTT
15	TRBV7-9	.	TRBJ1-4	.	CASSLTGVSNEKLFF	TGTGCCAGCAGCCTCACAGGAGTCTCTAATGAAAAACTGTTTTTT
15	TRBV10-3	TRBD1	TRBJ2-1	many	CAISADRGYSYEQFF	TGTGCCATCAGTGCCGACAGGGGGTATTCATATGAGCAGTTCTTC
17	TRBV7-9	.	TRBJ2-2	.	CASSFERTPALTGELFF	TGTGCCAGCAGCTTCGAAAGGACACCGGCCCTCACCGGGGAGCTGTTTTTT
17	TRBV4-1	.	TRBJ2-3	many	CASSQVVSSVAEDTQYF	TGCGCCAGCAGCCAAGTCGTTAGCAGCGTAGCGGAAGATACGCAGTATTTT
15	TRBV7-8	.	TRBJ2-3	many	CASSLAPGATDTQYF	TGTGCCAGCAGCTTAGCGCCGGGAGCAACAGATACGCAGTATTTT
17	TRBV12-3/TRBV12-4	.	TRBJ2-6	many	CASHGWGLSSGANVLTF	TGTGCCAGCCACGGGTGGGGCTTGTCCTCTGGGGCCAACGTCCTGACTTTC
13	TRBV5-8	TRBD1	TRBJ1-2	many	CASSWTGLYGYTF	TGTGCCAGCAGCTGGACAGGGCTGTATGGCTACACCTTC
14	TRBV27	.	TRBJ2-7	many	CASSLGDTRYEQYF	TGTGCCAGCAGTTTAGGGGACACCCGCTACGAGCAGTACTTC
12	TRBV7-8	.	TRBJ1-1	many	CASSFSWTEAFF	TGTGCCAGCAGCTTCTCTTGGACTGAAGCTTTCTTT
16	TRBV4-1	TRBD1	TRBJ1-4	many	CASSRQQGAANEKLFF	TGCGCCAGCAGCCGGCAACAGGGGGCGGCTAATGAAAAACTGTTTTTT
15	TRBV3-1	TRBD1	TRBJ1-2	many	CASSQTTGVGYGYTF	TGTGCCAGCAGCCAGACGACAGGGGTCGGCTATGGCTACACCTTC
16	TRBV7-9	TRBD2	TRBJ2-1	few	CASSSLAGGRGGEQFF	TGTGCCAGCAGCAGTCTAGCGGGGGGTCGAGGCGGTGAGCAGTTCTTC
15	TRBV11-3	TRBD2	TRBJ2-2	few	CASRTSGTGTGELFF	TGTGCCAGCAGAACTAGCGGGACGGGCACCGGGGAGCTGTTTTTT
15	TRBV6-5	.	TRBJ2-2	many	CASSYSTVGGGELFF	TGTGCCAGCAGTTACTCGACCGTGGGAGGCGGGGAGCTGTTTTTT
15	TRBV20-1	TRBD2	TRBJ2-7	.	CSARDTREGLYEQYF	TGCAGTGCTAGAGATACGCGGGAGGGCCTCTACGAGCAGTACTTC